These T cell receptor beta chains were read from a single sample in a study of CD4 T cells in relation to SARS-CoV-2 and coronaviruses. Libraries were prepared by immunoSEQ multiplex PCR; TCRdb keeps only in-frame clonotypes and omits some of them. The sample carries about 22,000 clones, approximately 82% recorded once. The antigens these receptors bind are not known. The specimen sequenced was CD4+ T cells from PBMCs, cultured in vitro. The receptors originated from a human donor in good health. Both conserved end residues are part of each CDR3. Each record gives: CDR3 length, D gene, clone size, V gene, J gene, CDR3 protein, CDR3 DNA. D genes are given only for firm matches. Rows give clone size only sometimes, using once, few, many, or a class for an expanded clone.

>14|NA|NA|TRBV30|TRBJ1-4
CAWTFGGLNEKLFF
TGTGCCTGGACGTTCGGCGGGTTAAATGAAAAACTGTTTTTT
>18|NA|NA|TRBV10-1|TRBJ2-3
CASSESGSRGGSTDTQYF
TGCGCCAGCAGTGAGTCAGGGTCCCGTGGTGGAAGCACAGATACGCAGTATTTT
>15|TRBD1|NA|TRBV19|TRBJ2-7
CASSSPGDSPYEQYF
TGTGCCAGTAGTAGTCCTGGGGACAGCCCCTACGAGCAGTACTTC
>14|TRBD1|NA|TRBV7-9|TRBJ2-7
CASSSTGGVGEQYF
TGTGCCAGCAGTTCTACAGGGGGCGTGGGGGAGCAGTACTTC
>16|NA|NA|TRBV3-1/TRBV3-2|TRBJ1-6
CASTTEAGGTNSPLHF
TGTGCCAGCACTACCGAAGCCGGGGGGACTAATTCACCCCTCCACTTT
>12|NA|few|TRBV7-3|TRBJ1-1
CASSPPATEAFF
TGTGCCAGCAGCCCCCCAGCCACTGAAGCTTTCTTT
>17|TRBD2|NA|TRBV19|TRBJ2-2
CASSIGPSGANTGELFF
TGTGCCAGTAGTATAGGGCCGAGCGGGGCTAACACCGGGGAGCTGTTTTTT
>15|TRBD1|NA|TRBV4-1|TRBJ1-1
CASSQTRTGGTEAFF
TGCGCCAGCAGCCAAACCCGGACAGGGGGGACTGAAGCTTTCTTT
>13|TRBD1|NA|TRBV12-3/TRBV12-4|TRBJ2-1
CASSRRGTGGLIF
TGTGCCAGCAGTCGTCGCGGGACAGGGGGCTTGATCTTC
>15|NA|NA|TRBV11-1|TRBJ2-4
CASSLETSGGHIQYF
TGTGCCAGCAGCTTAGAAACTTCTGGGGGGCACATTCAGTACTTC
>16|NA|NA|TRBV19|TRBJ1-5
CASSMREGGSAQPQHF
TGTGCCAGTAGTATGAGAGAGGGGGGATCCGCTCAGCCCCAGCATTTT
>15|NA|NA|TRBV5-6|TRBJ2-3
CASSPPGRSTDTQYF
TGTGCCAGCAGCCCCCCGGGGAGGAGCACAGATACGCAGTATTTT
>13|NA|few|TRBV5-1|TRBJ2-1
CASSLNFDNEQFF
TGCGCCAGCAGCTTGAACTTTGACAATGAGCAGTTCTTC
>13|NA|NA|TRBV5-1|TRBJ2-5
CASGGGGRETQYF
TGCGCCAGCGGTGGCGGGGGCCGAGAGACCCAGTACTTC
>18|TRBD2|NA|TRBV3-1/TRBV3-2|TRBJ2-7
CASSPQGLAGGPRFEQYF
TGTGCCAGCAGCCCCCAAGGACTAGCGGGAGGGCCTCGGTTCGAGCAGTACTTC
>14|TRBD1|few|TRBV11-2|TRBJ1-2
CASSLGTGEYGYTF
TGTGCCAGCAGCTTAGGGACAGGGGAATATGGCTACACCTTC
>17|NA|NA|TRBV9|TRBJ1-4
CASSVATTGATNEKLFF
TGTGCCAGCAGCGTAGCTACGACTGGGGCAACTAATGAAAAACTGTTTTTT
>13|NA|NA|TRBV3-1/TRBV3-2|TRBJ2-7
CASSQRSNYEQYF
TGTGCCAGCAGCCAACGATCAAACTACGAGCAGTACTTC
>13|TRBD1|NA|TRBV29-1|TRBJ1-6
CSVGQGENSPLHF
TGCAGCGTGGGACAGGGGGAAAATTCACCCCTCCACTTT
>13|TRBD1|few|TRBV30|TRBJ1-1
CAWGKDRRTEAFF
TGTGCCTGGGGAAAGGACAGGAGGACTGAAGCTTTCTTT
>16|NA|once|TRBV11-2|TRBJ1-1
CASSSNRRGGNTEAFF
TGTGCCAGCAGCTCCAACCGGAGGGGAGGGAACACTGAAGCTTTCTTT
>11|NA|NA|TRBV29-1|TRBJ1-1
CSVEGNSYAFF
TGCAGCGTTGAGGGGAACAGTTATGCTTTCTTT
>18|TRBD2|NA|TRBV9|TRBJ2-3
CASSVGDRGGSVEDTQYF
TGTGCCAGCAGCGTAGGGGACCGTGGCGGGAGCGTAGAAGATACGCAGTATTTT
>15|NA|NA|TRBV19|TRBJ1-1
CASSIGGRSGTEAFF
TGTGCCAGTAGTATAGGGGGCCGGTCAGGCACTGAAGCTTTCTTT
>15|TRBD1|NA|TRBV24-1|TRBJ2-5
CATSDPGQGKETQYF
TGTGCCACCAGTGATCCCGGACAGGGCAAAGAGACCCAGTACTTC
>15|TRBD2|NA|TRBV7-9|TRBJ2-1
CASSPTSGRAFEQFF
TGTGCCAGCAGCCCCACTAGCGGGAGGGCCTTTGAGCAGTTCTTC
>17|TRBD2|once|TRBV24-1|TRBJ2-3
CATSDPGLAGEGDTQYF
TGTGCCACCAGTGATCCGGGACTAGCGGGGGAAGGAGATACGCAGTATTTT
>13|NA|NA|TRBV6-4|TRBJ2-3
CASSLAEADTQYF
TGTGCCAGCAGTCTAGCCGAGGCAGATACGCAGTATTTT
>14|NA|NA|TRBV3-1/TRBV3-2|TRBJ2-7
CASSLGLLGYEQYF
TGTGCCAGCAGTCTAGGACTTTTGGGGTACGAGCAGTACTTC
>15|NA|NA|TRBV6-5|TRBJ2-6
CASILGGSGANVLTF
TGTGCCAGCATACTCGGAGGCTCTGGGGCCAACGTCCTGACTTTC
>13|NA|once|TRBV19|TRBJ2-5
CASSIDGPETQYF
TGTGCCAGTAGTATAGATGGTCCGGAGACCCAGTACTTC
>14|NA|NA|TRBV5-1|TRBJ1-5
CASSLDGGRQPQHF
TGCGCCAGCAGCTTGGACGGGGGCCGTCAGCCCCAGCATTTT
>15|TRBD1|NA|TRBV6-5|TRBJ2-7
CASSYSGTGVGEQYF
TGTGCCAGCAGTTACTCGGGCACAGGGGTTGGCGAGCAGTACTTC
>14|TRBD2|NA|TRBV7-2|TRBJ2-3
CASSMTSLTDTQYF
TGTGCCAGCAGCATGACTAGCCTAACAGATACGCAGTATTTT
>15|TRBD1|NA|TRBV15|TRBJ2-2
CATRGDRADTGELFF
TGTGCCACCAGGGGGGACAGGGCAGACACCGGGGAGCTGTTTTTT